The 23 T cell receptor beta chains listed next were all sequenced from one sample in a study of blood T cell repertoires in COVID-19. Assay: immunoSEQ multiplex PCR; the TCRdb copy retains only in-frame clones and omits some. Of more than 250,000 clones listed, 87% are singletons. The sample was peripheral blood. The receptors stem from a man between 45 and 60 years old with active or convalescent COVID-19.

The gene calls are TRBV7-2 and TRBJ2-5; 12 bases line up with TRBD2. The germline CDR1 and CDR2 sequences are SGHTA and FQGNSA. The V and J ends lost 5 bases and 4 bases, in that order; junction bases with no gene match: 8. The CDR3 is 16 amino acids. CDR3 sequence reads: CASSPRTSGVRETQYF. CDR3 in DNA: TGTGCCAGCAGCCCCCGGACTAGCGGGGTCCGAGAGACCCAGTACTTC.

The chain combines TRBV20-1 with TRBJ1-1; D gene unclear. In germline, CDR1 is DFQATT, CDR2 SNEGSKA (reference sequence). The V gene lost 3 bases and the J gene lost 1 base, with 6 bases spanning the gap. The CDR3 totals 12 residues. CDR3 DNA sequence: TGCAGTGCTAGTTTGAGGAACACTGAAGCTTTCTTT. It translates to CSASLRNTEAFF.

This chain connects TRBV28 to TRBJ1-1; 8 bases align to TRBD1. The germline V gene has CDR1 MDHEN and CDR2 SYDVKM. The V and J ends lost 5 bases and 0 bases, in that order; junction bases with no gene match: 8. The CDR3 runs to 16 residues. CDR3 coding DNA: TGTGCCAGCAGTCTAGGACAGGGCGGCATGAACACTGAAGCTTTCTTT. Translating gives CASSLGQGGMNTEAFF.

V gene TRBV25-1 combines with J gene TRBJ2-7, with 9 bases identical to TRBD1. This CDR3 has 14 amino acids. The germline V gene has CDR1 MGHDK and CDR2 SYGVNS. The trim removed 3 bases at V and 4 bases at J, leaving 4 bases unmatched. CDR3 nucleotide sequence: TGTGCCAGCAGTGATGCGACAGGGGGTTACGAGCAGTACTTC. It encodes CASSDATGGYEQYF.

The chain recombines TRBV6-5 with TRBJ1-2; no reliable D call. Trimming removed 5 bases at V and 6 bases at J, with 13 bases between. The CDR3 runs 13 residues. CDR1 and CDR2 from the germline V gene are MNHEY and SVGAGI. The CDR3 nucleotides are TGTGCCAGCAGTCCAAATCGCGGTAATGGCTACACCTTC. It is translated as CASSPNRGNGYTF.

CDR3: CASIADQSIGALHF. Here the CDR3 DNA reads TGTGCCAGTATCGCGGACCAGTCAATAGGGGCCCTCCACTTT. This sequence joins TRBV28 and TRBJ1-6; D might be TRBD1 (5 bases). Germline CDR1 reads MDHEN; CDR2 reads SYDVKM. Trimming shortened V by 9 bases and J by 14 bases, and 23 bases separated the two germline ends. This CDR3 contains 14 residues.

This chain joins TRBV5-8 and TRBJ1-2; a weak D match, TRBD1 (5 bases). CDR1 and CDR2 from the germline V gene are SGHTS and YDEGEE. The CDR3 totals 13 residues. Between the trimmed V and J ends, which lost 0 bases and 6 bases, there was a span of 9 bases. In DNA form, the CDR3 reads TGTGCCAGCAGCTTGGAGGGAGGGGATGGCTACACCTTC. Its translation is CASSLEGGDGYTF.

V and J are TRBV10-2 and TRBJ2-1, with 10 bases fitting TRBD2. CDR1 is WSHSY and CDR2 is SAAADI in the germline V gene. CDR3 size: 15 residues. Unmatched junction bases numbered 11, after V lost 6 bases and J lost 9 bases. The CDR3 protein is CASRWSGRGVTEQFF. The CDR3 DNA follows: TGCGCCAGCAGATGGAGCGGGAGGGGAGTGACTGAGCAGTTCTTC.

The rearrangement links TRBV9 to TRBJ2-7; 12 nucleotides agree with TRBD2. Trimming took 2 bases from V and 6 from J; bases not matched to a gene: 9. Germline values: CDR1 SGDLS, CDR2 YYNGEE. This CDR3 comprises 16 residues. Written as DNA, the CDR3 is TGTGCCAGCAGCGTCTCTCCCTCGACTAGCGGGAGCGAGCAGTACTTC. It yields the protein CASSVSPSTSGSEQYF.

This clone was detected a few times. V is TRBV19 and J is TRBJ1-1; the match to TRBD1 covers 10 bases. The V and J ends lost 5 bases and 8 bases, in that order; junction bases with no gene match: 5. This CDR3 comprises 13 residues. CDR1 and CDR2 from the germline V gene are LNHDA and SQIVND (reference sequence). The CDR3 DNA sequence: TGTGCCAGTAGTGGGGACAGGGGACGGGAAGCTTTCTTT. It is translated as CASSGDRGREAFF. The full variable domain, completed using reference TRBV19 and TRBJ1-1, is DGGITQSPKYLFRKEGQNVTLSCEQNLNHDAMYWYRQDPGQGLRLIYYSQIVNDFQKGDIAEGYSVSREKKESFPLTVTSAQKNPTAFYLCASSGDRGREAFFGQGTRLTVV.

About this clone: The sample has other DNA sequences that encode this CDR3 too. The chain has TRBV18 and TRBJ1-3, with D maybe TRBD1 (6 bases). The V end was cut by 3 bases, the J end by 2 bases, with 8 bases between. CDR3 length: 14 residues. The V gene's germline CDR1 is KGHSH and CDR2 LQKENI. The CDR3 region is CASSPDRAGNTIYF. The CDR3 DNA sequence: TGTGCCAGCTCACCGGACAGAGCTGGAAACACCATATATTTT.

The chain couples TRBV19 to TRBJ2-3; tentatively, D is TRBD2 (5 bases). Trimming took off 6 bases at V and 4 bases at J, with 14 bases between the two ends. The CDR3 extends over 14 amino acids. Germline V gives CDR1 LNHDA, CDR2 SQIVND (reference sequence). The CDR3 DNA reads TGTGCCAGTAGCGACGGGGTCGGGCCAGATACGCAGTATTTT. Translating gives CASSDGVGPDTQYF.

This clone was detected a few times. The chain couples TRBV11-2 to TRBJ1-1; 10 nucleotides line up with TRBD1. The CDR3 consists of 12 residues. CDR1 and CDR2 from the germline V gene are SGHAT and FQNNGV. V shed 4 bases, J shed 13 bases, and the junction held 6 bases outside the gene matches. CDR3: CASSWGGTGVFF. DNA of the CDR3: TGTGCCAGCAGCTGGGGGGGGACAGGGGTTTTCTTT.

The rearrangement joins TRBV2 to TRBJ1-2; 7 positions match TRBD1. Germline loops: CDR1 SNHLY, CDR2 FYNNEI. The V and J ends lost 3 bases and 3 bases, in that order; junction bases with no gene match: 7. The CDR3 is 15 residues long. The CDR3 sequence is CASSENTGAHYGYTF. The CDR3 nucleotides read TGTGCCAGCAGTGAGAACACAGGGGCTCACTATGGCTACACCTTC.

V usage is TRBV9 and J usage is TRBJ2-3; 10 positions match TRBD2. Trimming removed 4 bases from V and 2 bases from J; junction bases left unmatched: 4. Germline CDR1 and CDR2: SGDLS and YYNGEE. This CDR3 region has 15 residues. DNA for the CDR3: TGTGCCAGCAGCTTCAGCGGGGGGGCCACAGATACGCAGTATTTT. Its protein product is CASSFSGGATDTQYF.

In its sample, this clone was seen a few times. The CDR3, as DNA: TGTGCCAGCAGTCCTAACCTCTCGGGACAGACCGCGGAAAAACTGTTTTTT. This sequence encodes CASSPNLSGQTAEKLFF. V is TRBV28 and J is TRBJ1-4; 7 bases are a match to TRBD1. Germline V lookup: CDR1 MDHEN, CDR2 SYDVKM. Trimming removed 5 bases from V and 8 bases from J; junction bases left unmatched: 17. CDR3 length: 17 residues.

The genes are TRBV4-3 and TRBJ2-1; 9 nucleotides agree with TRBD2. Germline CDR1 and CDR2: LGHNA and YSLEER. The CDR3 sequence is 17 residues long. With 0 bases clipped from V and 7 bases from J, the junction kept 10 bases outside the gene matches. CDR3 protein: CASSQDLLRGGRNEQFF. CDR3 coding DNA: TGCGCCAGCAGCCAAGATTTATTGCGGGGGGGCCGGAATGAGCAGTTCTTC.

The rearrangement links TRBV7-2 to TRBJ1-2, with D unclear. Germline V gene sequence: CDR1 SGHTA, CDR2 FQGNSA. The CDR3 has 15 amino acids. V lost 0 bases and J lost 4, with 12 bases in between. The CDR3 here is CASSLALTVFYGYTF. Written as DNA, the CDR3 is TGTGCCAGCAGCTTAGCCCTTACAGTATTCTATGGCTACACCTTC.

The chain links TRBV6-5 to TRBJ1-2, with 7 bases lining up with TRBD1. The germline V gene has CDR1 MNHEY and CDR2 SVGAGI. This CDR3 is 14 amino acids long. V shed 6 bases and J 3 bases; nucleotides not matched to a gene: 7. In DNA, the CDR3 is TGTGCCAGCAGCCGTGACAGGGAGTACTATGGCTACACCTTC. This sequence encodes CASSRDREYYGYTF.

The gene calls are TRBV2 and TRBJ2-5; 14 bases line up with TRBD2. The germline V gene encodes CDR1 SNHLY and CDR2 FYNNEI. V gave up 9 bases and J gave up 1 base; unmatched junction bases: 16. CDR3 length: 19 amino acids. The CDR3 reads CASRDPGTSGRKGQETQYF. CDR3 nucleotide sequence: TGTGCCAGTCGTGACCCCGGGACTAGCGGGAGAAAAGGCCAAGAGACCCAGTACTTC.

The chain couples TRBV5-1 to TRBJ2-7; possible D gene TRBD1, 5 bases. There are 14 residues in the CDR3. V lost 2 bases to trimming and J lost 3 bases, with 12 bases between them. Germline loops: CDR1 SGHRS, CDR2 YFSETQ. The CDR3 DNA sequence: TGCGCCAGCAGCTTCGAGACAGCGAACTACGAGCAGTACTTC. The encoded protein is CASSFETANYEQYF.

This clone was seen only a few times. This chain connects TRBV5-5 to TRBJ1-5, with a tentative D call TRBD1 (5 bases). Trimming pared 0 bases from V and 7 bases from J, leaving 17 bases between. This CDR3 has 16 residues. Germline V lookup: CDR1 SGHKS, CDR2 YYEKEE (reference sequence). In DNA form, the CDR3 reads TGTGCCAGCAGCTTGGCCGGCGGGGGAAGGGAACAGCCCCAGCATTTT. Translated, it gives CASSLAGGGREQPQHF.

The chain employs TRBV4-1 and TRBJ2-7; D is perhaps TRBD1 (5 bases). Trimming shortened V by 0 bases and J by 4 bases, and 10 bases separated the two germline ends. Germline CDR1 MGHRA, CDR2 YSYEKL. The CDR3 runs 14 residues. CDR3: CASSQDQGSYEQYF. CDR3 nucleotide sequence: TGCGCCAGCAGCCAAGATCAGGGTTCGTACGAGCAGTACTTC.